The 26 T cell receptor beta chains in this list originate from one sample, sequenced in a study of blood T cell repertoires in COVID-19 (dated by TCRdb to 2018 to 2020). Libraries came from the immunoSEQ multiplex PCR assay. The table comes from immuneACCESS by way of TCRdb, which keeps in-frame sequences with V and J called. Part of the clones is missing from these tables; in studies checked, under half for an unresolved V gene and the rest for unknown reasons. For this sample the table gives about 370,000 clones, of which 75% to 90% were detected only once. The top ten constitute over 0.95% of the sample. Sequencing used PBMCs or T cells enriched from blood (not recorded which). All receptors come from a man aged 18 to 29 who had recovered from COVID-19.

In this sample, this clone turned up once. This chain uses TRBV5-1 with TRBJ2-3; D possibly corresponds to TRBD1 (5 bases). From germline, CDR1 is SGHRS and CDR2 YFSETQ. The CDR3 extends over 13 amino acids. V was clipped by 1 base and J by 13 bases, with 16 bases between them. The CDR3 spells CASSLLGPAEKYF. The CDR3 DNA follows: TGCGCCAGCAGCTTGCTGGGGCCAGCAGAAAAGTATTTT.

The table lists this clone with a count of one. The chain recombines TRBV7-2 with TRBJ1-3, with D uncertain. The CDR3 is made up of 17 amino acids. Germline V CDR1 and CDR2: SGHTA, FQGNSA. Trimming shortened V by 2 bases and J by 0 bases, and 14 bases separated the two germline ends. CDR3 protein: CASSLKVAVLSGNTIYF. CDR3 DNA: TGTGCCAGCAGCTTAAAGGTTGCGGTCCTCTCTGGAAACACCATATATTTT.

The V gene is TRBV25-1, the J gene TRBJ2-7; 7 positions match TRBD2. With 2 bases clipped from V and 3 bases from J, the junction kept 4 bases outside the gene matches. This CDR3 region has 14 residues. Germline CDR1 MGHDK, CDR2 SYGVNS. The CDR3 nucleotides read TGTGCCAGCAGTGAACCTAGCGGTTACTACGAGCAGTACTTC. Encoded protein: CASSEPSGYYEQYF.

The chain joins TRBV5-6 to TRBJ2-5, with D unresolved. V was trimmed by 3 bases and J by 1 base, leaving 4 bases between them. This CDR3 comprises 12 residues. Germline-derived CDR1 and CDR2 are SGHDT and YYEEEE. Written as DNA, the CDR3 is TGTGCCAGCAGCTGGAGCCAAGAGACCCAGTACTTC. It encodes CASSWSQETQYF.

The genes are TRBV18 and TRBJ1-5; the match to TRBD1 covers 7 bases. After removal of 3 bases from V and 11 bases from J, the junction contained 4 bases not matched to a gene. The CDR3 length is 12 residues. Germline V CDR1 and CDR2: KGHSH, LQKENI. The CDR3 coding sequence is TGTGCCAGCTCACCTGACAGGGAGGCCCAGCATTTT. This codes for CASSPDREAQHF.

V is TRBV5-1 and J is TRBJ2-7; a possible D gene is TRBD2 (6 bases). The CDR3 totals 13 residues. Germline V gene data show CDR1 as SGHRS and CDR2 as YFSETQ. The V gene lost 0 bases and the J gene lost 4 bases, with 8 bases spanning the gap. In nucleotides, the CDR3 is TGCGCCAGCAGCTTGGGACTAGTATACGAGCAGTACTTC. Encoded protein: CASSLGLVYEQYF.

The CDR3 DNA follows: TGCGCCAGCAGCCCCGGACTAGAGGGCTATGAGCAGTTCTTC. Residues: CASSPGLEGYEQFF. The chain is built from TRBV5-1 and TRBJ2-1; 7 bases fit TRBD2. The CDR3 totals 14 residues. Germline lookup yields CDR1 SGHRS and CDR2 YFSETQ. V lost 4 bases, J lost 8 bases, and 9 bases stayed unmatched.

This chain joins TRBV28 and TRBJ2-7; perhaps TRBD2 as D (5 bases). V shed 4 bases and J shed 5 bases, with 15 bases lying between them. Per germline, CDR1 MDHEN and CDR2 SYDVKM. The CDR3 consists of 14 residues. In nucleotides, the CDR3 is TGTGCCAGCAGTTCTCCCGGAGGTGTGGACGAGCAGTACTTC. It encodes CASSSPGGVDEQYF.

CDR3 sequence reads: CASSLQRTGLSNQPQHF. CDR3 nucleotides: TGTGCCAGCAGCTTACAGCGGACAGGGCTTAGCAATCAGCCCCAGCATTTT. V and J are TRBV5-8 and TRBJ1-5; 8 positions agree with TRBD1. The germline V gene encodes CDR1 SGHTS and CDR2 YDEGEE. With 2 bases clipped from V and 0 bases from J, the junction kept 7 bases outside the gene matches. There are 17 residues in the CDR3.

This chain uses TRBV28 with TRBJ2-3; 10 bases are shared with TRBD2. The CDR3 contains 15 residues. V shed 4 bases and J 3 bases; nucleotides not matched to a gene: 4. The germline CDR1 and CDR2 sequences are MDHEN and SYDVKM. The CDR3 DNA follows: TGTGCCAGCAGTTCCCCGGGACTAGCGACAGATACGCAGTATTTT. Protein: CASSSPGLATDTQYF.

This clone has just one count. The chain has TRBV6-2 or TRBV6-3 and TRBJ1-5; 8 bases align to TRBD1. In germline, CDR1 is MNHEY, CDR2 SVGEGT. Germline trimming cut 0 bases from V and 6 bases from J; bases unmatched to any gene: 7. CDR3 length equals 16 residues. The CDR3 DNA is TGTGCCAGCAGTTACTCGCCAGGGGGCGCCGGTCAGCCCCAGCATTTT. Translation: CASSYSPGGAGQPQHF.

The chain employs TRBV9 and TRBJ2-3; 7 positions match TRBD1. The CDR3 is made up of 14 amino acids. After removal of 3 bases from V and 1 base from J, the junction contained 2 bases not matched to a gene. The germline CDR1 and CDR2 sequences are SGDLS and YYNGEE. The CDR3: CASSGGQRTDTQYF. For the CDR3, the DNA is TGTGCCAGCAGCGGGGGACAGCGCACAGATACGCAGTATTTT.

The table lists this clone with a count of one. The chain uses TRBV27 and TRBJ1-1; 7 bases are shared with TRBD1. Trimming at V came to 7 bases and at J to 3 bases, leaving 14 bases not matched to a gene. CDR1 MNHEY and CDR2 SMNVEV come from the germline V gene (reference sequence). The CDR3 runs 16 residues. CDR3: CASMNSPGQRDTEAFF. The DNA for the CDR3 is TGTGCCAGCATGAATTCCCCGGGACAGCGGGACACTGAAGCTTTCTTT.

J is TRBJ1-5 and V is TRBV6-4, with D tentatively TRBD1 (5 bases). Per the germline V gene, CDR1 is MRHNA and CDR2 is SNTAGT. The CDR3 extends over 16 amino acids. The germline V and J ends were trimmed by 2 bases and 0 bases, with 11 bases remaining between them. This chain's CDR3 is CASSDPPGISNQPQHF. Here the CDR3 DNA reads TGTGCCAGCAGTGACCCCCCAGGGATTAGCAATCAGCCCCAGCATTTT.

The chain joins TRBV27 to TRBJ1-1; D unresolved. The V end lost 5 bases, the J end lost 6 bases, and 16 bases lay between the germline ends. In germline, CDR1 is MNHEY, CDR2 SMNVEV (reference sequence). This CDR3 region has 14 residues. The CDR3 reads CASSHRAAGAEAFF. CDR3 in DNA: TGTGCCAGCAGTCACCGGGCGGCGGGTGCTGAAGCTTTCTTT.

This clone was counted only a few times. The V gene is TRBV9, the J gene TRBJ2-2; weak D call: TRBD1 (6 bases). Trimming took off 4 bases at V and 2 bases at J, with 12 bases between the two ends. The length of the CDR3 is 15 residues. Germline values: CDR1 SGDLS, CDR2 YYNGEE. CDR3 region: CASSFWTDNTGELFF. The CDR3 nucleotides read TGTGCCAGCAGCTTTTGGACAGATAACACCGGGGAGCTGTTTTTT.

The chain carries TRBV11-2 and TRBJ1-6, with unresolved D. V was trimmed by 3 bases and J by 7 bases, leaving 13 bases between them. The CDR3 runs 15 residues. CDR1 and CDR2 (germline): SGHAT, FQNNGV. DNA of the CDR3: TGTGCCAGCAGCTTGCATCCAATAGAGAATTCACCCCTCCACTTT. As protein: CASSLHPIENSPLHF.

The gene calls are TRBV5-1 and TRBJ2-2; 10 positions agree with TRBD1. CDR3 length: 16 residues. With V trimmed by 3 bases and J by 5 bases, 7 bases remained unmatched. The germline V gene has CDR1 SGHRS and CDR2 YFSETQ. The CDR3 nucleotides read TGCGCCAGCAGCTACAGTGGGACAGGGGTTACCGGGGAGCTGTTTTTT. Protein: CASSYSGTGVTGELFF.

This clone was counted a few times. The chain couples TRBV7-3 to TRBJ2-7; weak D call: TRBD1 (6 bases). The CDR3 is 15 residues long. The V end lost 4 bases, the J end lost 2 bases, and 15 bases lay between the germline ends. Germline loops: CDR1 SGHTA, CDR2 FQGTGA. The CDR3 here is CASSSRGSSPYEQYF. The CDR3 nucleotides read TGTGCCAGCAGCTCCAGGGGCAGTTCACCCTACGAGCAGTACTTC.

This chain links TRBV2 with TRBJ1-2; perhaps TRBD1 as D (5 bases). Per germline, CDR1 SNHLY and CDR2 FYNNEI. The CDR3 covers 13 residues. Trimming pared 5 bases from V and 4 bases from J, leaving 11 bases between. The CDR3 region is CASSRRDLYGYTF. As DNA, the CDR3 is TGTGCCAGCAGTCGGCGGGACCTCTATGGCTACACCTTC.

The rearrangement joins TRBV5-8 to TRBJ2-7; perhaps TRBD1 as D (6 bases). Germline-derived CDR1 and CDR2 are SGHTS and YDEGEE. CDR3 size: 15 residues. V shed 0 bases and J shed 4 bases, with 14 bases lying between them. CDR3 in amino acids: CASSLAALTGYEQYF. CDR3 DNA sequence: TGTGCCAGCAGCTTGGCGGCCCTTACAGGGTACGAGCAGTACTTC.

The chain recombines TRBV24-1 with TRBJ1-5, with D tentatively TRBD1 (5 bases). The length of the CDR3 is 14 residues. The germline gives CDR1 KGHDR, CDR2 SFDVKD. The V end was cut by 3 bases, the J end by 7 bases, with 12 bases between. CDR3 sequence reads: CATSDPGGRQPQHF. CDR3 bases: TGTGCCACCAGTGATCCCGGGGGACGGCAGCCCCAGCATTTT.

The chain carries TRBV12-3 or TRBV12-4 and TRBJ2-7; a weak D match, TRBD2 (5 bases). The CDR3 runs to 13 residues. V lost 3 bases and J 1 base, leaving 7 bases between the germline ends. The CDR3 region has the DNA TGTGCCAGCAGTTTGGAGCGGTCCTACGAGCAGTACTTC. This translates into CASSLERSYEQYF.

The rearrangement joins TRBV19 to TRBJ2-2; D unclear. The germline V and J ends were trimmed by 3 bases and 6 bases, with 11 bases remaining between them. From germline, CDR1 is LNHDA and CDR2 SQIVND (reference sequence). The CDR3 sequence is 14 residues long. CDR3 amino acids: CASSIDLFPGELFF. The CDR3 DNA is TGTGCCAGTAGTATTGACTTATTCCCCGGGGAGCTGTTTTTT.

The chain carries TRBV27 and TRBJ2-3; 10 bases agree with TRBD1. Germline V CDR1 and CDR2: MNHEY, SMNVEV (reference sequence). The CDR3 has 15 amino acids. After removal of 5 bases from V and 4 bases from J, the junction contained 6 bases not matched to a gene. The CDR3 nucleotides are TGTGCCAGCAGTACGGGACAGGGGAACGCAGATACGCAGTATTTT. Protein: CASSTGQGNADTQYF.

V is TRBV4-3 and J is TRBJ2-3, with 8 nucleotides matching TRBD2. This CDR3 comprises 15 residues. V was clipped by 3 bases and J by 0 bases; unmatched bases: 2. The germline CDR1 and CDR2 sequences are LGHNA and YSLEER. The CDR3: CASSHSSGSTDTQYF. CDR3 nucleotides: TGCGCCAGCAGCCACTCTAGCGGGAGCACAGATACGCAGTATTTT.